This T cell receptor (beta chain) originates from a study of blood T cell repertoires in COVID-19. Germline V gene lookup returns CDR1 SEHNR and CDR2 FQNEAQ (reference sequence). This CDR3 contains 14 residues. Trimming removed 0 bases from V and 5 bases from J, with 11 bases in between. Only in-frame clones appear in the TCRdb table, and some are missing; sequencing was by immunoSEQ multiplex PCR. Counted here are a few hundred thousand clones, less than 85% occurring once; the ten biggest clones make up 18%. The sequenced sample consisted of PBMCs or T cells enriched from blood (not recorded which). This chain connects TRBV7-9 to TRBJ2-7; weak D call: TRBD1 (5 bases). This sequence originates from a man aged 35-49 years who had recovered from COVID-19. The CDR3 sequence: CASSLAARVDEQYF. The CDR3 DNA is TGTGCCAGCAGCTTAGCGGCCAGGGTCGACGAGCAGTACTTC.